This T cell receptor (beta chain) was sequenced in a study of breast tumors, draining lymph nodes, adjacent tissues. Study findings and constraints: That most tumor T cells come from lymph nodes remained unproven. Luminal-like breast cancer showed significantly greater tumor-nontumor repertoire similarity than basal-like breast cancer did. The data were judged consistent with most tumor T cells coming from lymph node and expanding in tumor.

Breast cancer patients provided tissue from their axillary draining lymph nodes. TCRdb analysed the multiplex PCR reads with MiXCR anew, one entry per CDR3 protein. The sample yields about 170,000 distinct CDR3 sequences, 33% seen once. This CDR3 is built from 13 residues. Germline V gives CDR1 DFQATT, CDR2 SNEGSKA (reference sequence). V gave up 5 bases and J gave up 4 bases; unmatched junction bases: 7. This clonotype was detected ten times or more. Its antigen is as yet unknown. V is TRBV20-1 and J is TRBJ2-7, with 8 bases fitting TRBD1. The sequence was obtained from a female donor with breast cancer. Some clones in this sample may be carry-over from other donors' samples. Sequenced input: axillary lymph node tissue. In nucleotides, the CDR3 is TGCAGTGCTCCCAGGGGGCGTGCTTACGAGCAGTACTTC. Its translation is CSAPRGRAYEQYF.